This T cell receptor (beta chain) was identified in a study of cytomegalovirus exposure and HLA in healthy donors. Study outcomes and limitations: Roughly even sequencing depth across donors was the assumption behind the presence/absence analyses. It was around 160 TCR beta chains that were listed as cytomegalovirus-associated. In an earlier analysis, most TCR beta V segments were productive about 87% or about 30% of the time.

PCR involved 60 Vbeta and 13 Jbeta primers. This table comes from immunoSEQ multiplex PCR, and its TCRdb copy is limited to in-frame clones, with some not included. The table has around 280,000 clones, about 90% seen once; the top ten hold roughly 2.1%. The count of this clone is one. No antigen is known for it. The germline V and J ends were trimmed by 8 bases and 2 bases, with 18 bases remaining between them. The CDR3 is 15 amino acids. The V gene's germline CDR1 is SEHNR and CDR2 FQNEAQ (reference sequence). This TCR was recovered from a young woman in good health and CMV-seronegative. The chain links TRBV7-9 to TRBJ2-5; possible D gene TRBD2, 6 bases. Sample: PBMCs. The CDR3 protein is CASSVPGDIQETQYF. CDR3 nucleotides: TGTGCCAGCTCCGTACCGGGAGACATACAAGAGACCCAGTACTTC.